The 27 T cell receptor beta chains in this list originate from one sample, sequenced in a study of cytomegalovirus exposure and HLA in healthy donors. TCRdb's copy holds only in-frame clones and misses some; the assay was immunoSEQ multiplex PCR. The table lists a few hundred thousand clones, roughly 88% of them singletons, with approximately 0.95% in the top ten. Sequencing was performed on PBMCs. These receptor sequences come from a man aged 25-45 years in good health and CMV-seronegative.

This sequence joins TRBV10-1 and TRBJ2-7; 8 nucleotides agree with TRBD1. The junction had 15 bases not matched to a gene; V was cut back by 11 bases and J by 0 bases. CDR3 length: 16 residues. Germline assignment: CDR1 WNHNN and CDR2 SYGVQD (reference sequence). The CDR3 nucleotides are TGCGCCGGTCCGGGACAGGCCGAACCAAGCTCCTACGAGCAGTACTTC. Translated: CAGPGQAEPSSYEQYF.

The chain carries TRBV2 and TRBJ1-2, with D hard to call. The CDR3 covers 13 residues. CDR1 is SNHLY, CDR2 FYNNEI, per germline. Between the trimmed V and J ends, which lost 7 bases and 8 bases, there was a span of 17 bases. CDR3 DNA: TGTGCCAGCAAAAGGTGGGGAGACGGGGGCTACACCTTC. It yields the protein CASKRWGDGGYTF. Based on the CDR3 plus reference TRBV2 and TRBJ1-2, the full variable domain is EPEVTQTPSHQVTQMGQEVILRCVPISNHLYFYWYRQILGQKVEFLVSFYNNEISEKSEIFDDQFSVERPDGSNFTLKIRSTKLEDSAMYFCASKRWGDGGYTFGSGTRLTVV.

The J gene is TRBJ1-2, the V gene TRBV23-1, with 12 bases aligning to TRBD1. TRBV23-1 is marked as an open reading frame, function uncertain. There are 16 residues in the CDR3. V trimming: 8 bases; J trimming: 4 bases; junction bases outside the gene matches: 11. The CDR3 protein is CASPLGTGGFGYGYTF. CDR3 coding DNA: TGCGCCAGCCCCTTAGGGACAGGGGGCTTCGGCTATGGCTACACCTTC.

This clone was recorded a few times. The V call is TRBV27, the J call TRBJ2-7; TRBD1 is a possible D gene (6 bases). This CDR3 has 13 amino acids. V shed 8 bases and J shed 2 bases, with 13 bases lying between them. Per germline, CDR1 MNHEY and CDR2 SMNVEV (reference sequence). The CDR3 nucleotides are TGTGCCAGCTCCGGGACATTCACCTACGAGCAGTACTTC. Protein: CASSGTFTYEQYF.

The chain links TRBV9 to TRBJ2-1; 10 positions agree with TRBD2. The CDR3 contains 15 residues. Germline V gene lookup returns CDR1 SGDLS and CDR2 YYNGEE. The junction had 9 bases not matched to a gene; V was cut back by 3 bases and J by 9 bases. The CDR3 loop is CASSASGGAMGEQFF. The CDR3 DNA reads TGTGCCAGCAGCGCGAGCGGGGGGGCGATGGGTGAGCAGTTCTTC.

CDR3 sequence (DNA): TGTGCCAGTAGGGAGACAGGAGTGAGCTCCTATAATTCACCCCTCCACTTT. This gives the protein CASRETGVSSYNSPLHF. J is TRBJ1-6 and V is TRBV19, with D possibly matching TRBD1 (6 bases). CDR1 LNHDA and CDR2 SQIVND come from the germline V gene (reference sequence). The CDR3 sequence is 17 residues long. V dropped 6 bases and J dropped 0 bases, with 15 bases sitting between them.

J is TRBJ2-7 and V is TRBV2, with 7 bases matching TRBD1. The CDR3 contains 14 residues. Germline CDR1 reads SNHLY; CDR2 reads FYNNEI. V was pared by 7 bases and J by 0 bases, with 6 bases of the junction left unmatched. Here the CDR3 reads CASIGQAISYEQYF. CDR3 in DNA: TGTGCCAGCATCGGACAGGCCATCTCCTACGAGCAGTACTTC. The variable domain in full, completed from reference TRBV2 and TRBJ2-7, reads EPEVTQTPSHQVTQMGQEVILRCVPISNHLYFYWYRQILGQKVEFLVSFYNNEISEKSEIFDDQFSVERPDGSNFTLKIRSTKLEDSAMYFCASIGQAISYEQYFGPGTRLTVT.

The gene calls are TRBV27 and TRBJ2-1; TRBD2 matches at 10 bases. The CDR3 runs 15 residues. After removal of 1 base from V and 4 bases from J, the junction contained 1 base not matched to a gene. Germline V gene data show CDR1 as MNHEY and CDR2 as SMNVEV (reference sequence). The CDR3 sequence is CASSLFSGGYNEQFF. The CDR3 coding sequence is TGTGCCAGCAGTTTATTTAGCGGGGGGTACAATGAGCAGTTCTTC.

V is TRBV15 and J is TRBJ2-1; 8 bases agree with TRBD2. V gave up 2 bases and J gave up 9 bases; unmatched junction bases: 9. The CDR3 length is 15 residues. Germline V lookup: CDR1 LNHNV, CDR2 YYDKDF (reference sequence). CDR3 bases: TGTGCCACCAGCAGAACGACGGGGGGGCCCATTGAGCAGTTCTTC. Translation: CATSRTTGGPIEQFF. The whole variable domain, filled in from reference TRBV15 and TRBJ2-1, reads DAMVIQNPRYQVTQFGKPVTLSCSQTLNHNVMYWYQQKSSQAPKLLFHYYDKDFNNEADTPDNFQSRRPNTSFCFLDIRSPGLGDTAMYLCATSRTTGGPIEQFFGPGTRLTVL.

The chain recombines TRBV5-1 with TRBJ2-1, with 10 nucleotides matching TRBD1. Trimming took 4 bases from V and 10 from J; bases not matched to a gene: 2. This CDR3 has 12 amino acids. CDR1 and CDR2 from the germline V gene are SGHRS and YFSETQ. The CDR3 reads CASSGTGDEQFF. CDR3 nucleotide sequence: TGCGCCAGCAGCGGGACAGGGGACGAGCAGTTCTTC.

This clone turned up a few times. The CDR3 reads CASSSGEEGTYEQYF. The DNA of the CDR3 is TGCGCCAGCAGCTCCGGGGAGGAGGGGACCTACGAGCAGTACTTC. The rearrangement joins TRBV5-1 to TRBJ2-7, with a tentative D call TRBD2 (6 bases). Trimming pared 3 bases from V and 2 bases from J, leaving 15 bases between. The germline CDR1 and CDR2 sequences are SGHRS and YFSETQ. CDR3 length: 15 residues.

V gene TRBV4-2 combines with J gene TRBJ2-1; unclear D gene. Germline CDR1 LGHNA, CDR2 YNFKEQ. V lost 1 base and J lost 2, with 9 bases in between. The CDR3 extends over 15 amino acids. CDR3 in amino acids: CASSQVLATYNEQFF. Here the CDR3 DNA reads TGTGCCAGCAGCCAAGTTCTTGCGACCTACAATGAGCAGTTCTTC.

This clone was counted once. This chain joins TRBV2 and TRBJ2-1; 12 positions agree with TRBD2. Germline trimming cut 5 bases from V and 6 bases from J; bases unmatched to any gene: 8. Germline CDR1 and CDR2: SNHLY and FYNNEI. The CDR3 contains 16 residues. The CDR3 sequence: CASSRLLAGGANEQFF. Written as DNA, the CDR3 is TGTGCCAGCAGTCGATTACTAGCGGGGGGTGCCAATGAGCAGTTCTTC.

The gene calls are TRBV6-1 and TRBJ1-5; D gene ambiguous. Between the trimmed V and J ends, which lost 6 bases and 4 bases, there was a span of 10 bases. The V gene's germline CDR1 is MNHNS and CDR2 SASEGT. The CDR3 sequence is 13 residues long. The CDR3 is CASRDFRNQPQHF. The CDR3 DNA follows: TGTGCCAGCAGGGACTTCCGGAATCAGCCCCAGCATTTT.

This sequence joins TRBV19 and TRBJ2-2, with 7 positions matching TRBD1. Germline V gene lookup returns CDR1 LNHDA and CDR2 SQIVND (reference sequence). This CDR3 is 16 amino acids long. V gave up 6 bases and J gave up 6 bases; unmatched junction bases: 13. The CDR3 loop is CASRGATGKVAGELFF. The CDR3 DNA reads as TGTGCCAGTAGAGGAGCGACAGGGAAGGTTGCCGGGGAGCTGTTTTTT.

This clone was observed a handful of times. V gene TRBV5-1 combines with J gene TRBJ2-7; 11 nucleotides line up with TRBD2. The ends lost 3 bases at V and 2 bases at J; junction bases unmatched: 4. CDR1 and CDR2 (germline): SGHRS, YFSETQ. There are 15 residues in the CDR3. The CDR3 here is CASSYTSGGAYEQYF. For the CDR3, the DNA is TGCGCCAGCAGCTATACTAGCGGGGGAGCCTACGAGCAGTACTTC. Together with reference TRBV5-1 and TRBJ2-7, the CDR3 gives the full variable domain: KAGVTQTPRYLIKTRGQQVTLSCSPISGHRSVSWYQQTPGQGLQFLFEYFSETQRNKGNFPGRFSGRQFSNSRSEMNVSTLELGDSALYLCASSYTSGGAYEQYFGPGTRLTVT.

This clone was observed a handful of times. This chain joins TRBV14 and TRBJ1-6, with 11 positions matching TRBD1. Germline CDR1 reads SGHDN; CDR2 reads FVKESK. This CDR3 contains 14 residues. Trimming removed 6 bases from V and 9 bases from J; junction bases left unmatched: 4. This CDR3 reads CASSFGQGASPLHF. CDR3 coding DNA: TGTGCCAGCAGTTTCGGACAGGGGGCTTCACCCCTCCACTTT.

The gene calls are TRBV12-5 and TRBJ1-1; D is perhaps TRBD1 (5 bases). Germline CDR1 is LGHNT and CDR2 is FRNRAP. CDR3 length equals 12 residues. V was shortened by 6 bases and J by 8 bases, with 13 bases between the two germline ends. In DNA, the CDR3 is TGTGCTAGTGGCCCGATTCGGGGGGAAGCTTTCTTT. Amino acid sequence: CASGPIRGEAFF.

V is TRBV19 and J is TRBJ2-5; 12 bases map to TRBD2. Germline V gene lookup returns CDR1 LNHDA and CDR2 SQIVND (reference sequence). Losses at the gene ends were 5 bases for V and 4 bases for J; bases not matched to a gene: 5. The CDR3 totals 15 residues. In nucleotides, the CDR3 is TGTGCCAGTAGTCCACTAGCGGGGGGAGCAGAGACCCAGTACTTC. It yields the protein CASSPLAGGAETQYF.

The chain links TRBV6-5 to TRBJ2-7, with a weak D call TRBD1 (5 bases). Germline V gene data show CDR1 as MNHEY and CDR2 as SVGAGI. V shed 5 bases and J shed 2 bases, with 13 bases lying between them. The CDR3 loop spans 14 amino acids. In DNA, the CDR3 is TGTGCCAGCAGTCCGGCAGGGATAGCCTACGAGCAGTACTTC. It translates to CASSPAGIAYEQYF.

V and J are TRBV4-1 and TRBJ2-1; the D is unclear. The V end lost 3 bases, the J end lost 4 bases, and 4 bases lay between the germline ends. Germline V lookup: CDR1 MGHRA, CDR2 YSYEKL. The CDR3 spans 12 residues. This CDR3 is CASSQRYNEQFF. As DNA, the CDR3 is TGCGCCAGCAGCCAGCGATACAATGAGCAGTTCTTC.

The CDR3 region is CASSEVGGRTSAYSYEQYF. As DNA, the CDR3 is TGTGCCAGCAGTGAAGTAGGGGGTAGGACCTCTGCGTACTCCTACGAGCAGTACTTC. The chain uses TRBV6-1 and TRBJ2-7; D might be TRBD1 (6 bases). With 1 base removed from V and 0 bases from J, the gap between germline ends came to 22 bases. Looked up from germline, CDR1 is MNHNS and CDR2 is SASEGT. This CDR3 has 19 amino acids.

For the CDR3, the DNA is TGTGCCAGTGCCGGGGACAGCGTTAATAACTATGGCTACACCTTC. Its protein is CASAGDSVNNYGYTF. This chain links TRBV19 with TRBJ1-2, with 7 bases fitting TRBD1. This CDR3 region has 15 residues. The V segment lost 8 bases and the J segment 1 base; nucleotides outside the gene matches: 10. Germline V gene lookup returns CDR1 LNHDA and CDR2 SQIVND (reference sequence).

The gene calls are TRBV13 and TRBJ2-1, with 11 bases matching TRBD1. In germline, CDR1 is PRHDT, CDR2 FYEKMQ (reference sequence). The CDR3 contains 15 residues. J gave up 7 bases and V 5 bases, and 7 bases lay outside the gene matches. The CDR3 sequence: CASSPRTGGLNEQFF. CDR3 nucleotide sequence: TGTGCCAGCAGCCCTAGGACAGGGGGCCTGAATGAGCAGTTCTTC.

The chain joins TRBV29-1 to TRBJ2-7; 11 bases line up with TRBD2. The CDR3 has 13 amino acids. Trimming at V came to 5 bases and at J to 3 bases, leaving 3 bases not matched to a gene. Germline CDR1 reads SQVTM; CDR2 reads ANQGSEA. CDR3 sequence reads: CSVTSGGYYEQYF. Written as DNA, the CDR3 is TGCAGCGTTACTAGCGGGGGATACTACGAGCAGTACTTC.

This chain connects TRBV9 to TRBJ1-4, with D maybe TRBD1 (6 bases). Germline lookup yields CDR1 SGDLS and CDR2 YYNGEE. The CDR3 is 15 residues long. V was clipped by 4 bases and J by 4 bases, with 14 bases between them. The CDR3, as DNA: TGTGCCAGCAGCCCCCGGACAGCAATTAATGAAAAACTGTTTTTT. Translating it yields CASSPRTAINEKLFF.

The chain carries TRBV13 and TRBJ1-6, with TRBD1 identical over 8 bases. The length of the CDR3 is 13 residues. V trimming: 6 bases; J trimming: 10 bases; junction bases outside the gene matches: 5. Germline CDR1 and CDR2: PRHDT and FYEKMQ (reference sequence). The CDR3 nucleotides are TGTGCCAGCAGGGACAGGGTCTGGTCACCCCTCCACTTT. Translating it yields CASRDRVWSPLHF. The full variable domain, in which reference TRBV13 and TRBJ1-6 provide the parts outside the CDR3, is AAGVIQSPRHLIKEKRETATLKCYPIPRHDTVYWYQQGPGQDPQFLISFYEKMQSDKGSIPDRFSAQQFSDYHSELNMSSLELGDSALYFCASRDRVWSPLHFGNGTRLTVT.